One and the same sample provided the 5 T cell receptor beta chains below, sequenced in a study of metastatic and nonmetastatic thyroid tumors. Through MiXCR, TCRdb re-clonotyped the PCR reads. The sample includes 30,000 to 35,000 clones, about 15% of them seen just once. Not a single patient had been given any form of treatment at any point before undergoing thyroid surgery. The sample taken for sequencing was blood. These receptors came from a male donor with papillary thyroid cancer or a benign thyroid nodule (not recorded which). Some clones in this sample may be carry-over from other donors' samples.

This clone was found a few times. With a much larger clone just one base away, this may be a read error. Other nucleotide sequences in the sample specify the same CDR3. This chain links TRBV2 with TRBJ2-7; D gene uncertain. V lost 2 bases to trimming and J lost 4 bases, with 18 bases between them. The germline V gene encodes CDR1 SNHLY and CDR2 FYNNEI. This CDR3 has 16 residues. The CDR3 bases are TGTGCCAGCAGTGAATCTGAAAGTCTAGACTGGTACGAGCAGTACTTC. Protein product: CASSESESLDWYEQYF. The complete variable domain, with remaining parts taken from reference TRBV2 and TRBJ2-7, reads EPEVTQTPSHQVTQMGQEVILRCVPISNHLYFYWYRQILGQKVEFLVSFYNNEISEKSEIFDDQFSVERPDGSNFTLKIRSTKLEDSAMYFCASSESESLDWYEQYFGPGTRLTVT.

The chain recombines TRBV19 with TRBJ2-7; no clear D. Trimming took off 1 base at V and 3 bases at J, with 7 bases between the two ends. The CDR3 totals 13 residues. Germline assignment: CDR1 LNHDA and CDR2 SQIVND (reference sequence). Written as DNA, the CDR3 is TGTGCCAGTAGTATAGTGGGCGGCTACGAGCAGTACTTC. Amino acids: CASSIVGGYEQYF.

This clone was seen at least ten times. CDR3 bases: TGTGCCAGCAGCTTGGTCGATCGCGGGTCGGGGTTCTTC. Its protein is CASSLVDRGSGFF. This chain links TRBV5-6 with TRBJ2-1; a possible D gene is TRBD2 (5 bases). Deletions cut 0 bases from V and 15 bases from J, with 16 bases between. The germline V gene has CDR1 SGHDT and CDR2 YYEEEE. The CDR3 consists of 13 residues.

This clone was observed at least ten times. The rearrangement uses TRBV5-4 and TRBJ2-2; 8 bases agree with TRBD1. J was trimmed by 0 bases and V by 4 bases; bases with no gene match: 2. CDR1 is SGHNT and CDR2 is YYREEE in the germline V gene (reference sequence). The CDR3 totals 15 residues. The CDR3 here is CASSQDRANTGELFF. As DNA, the CDR3 is TGTGCCAGCAGCCAGGACAGGGCGAACACCGGGGAGCTGTTTTTT. Together with reference TRBV5-4 and TRBJ2-2, the CDR3 gives the full variable domain: ETGVTQSPTHLIKTRGQQVTLRCSSQSGHNTVSWYQQALGQGPQFIFQYYREEENGRGNFPPRFSGLQFPNYSSELNVNALELDDSALYLCASSQDRANTGELFFGEGSRLTVL.

This clone was counted a few times. Germline is not matched at one junction end, which may reflect a read error. The J gene is TRBJ1-2, the V gene TRBV6-5; a weak D match, TRBD1 (6 bases). The CDR3 extends over 16 amino acids. Germline V lookup: CDR1 MNHEY, CDR2 SVGAGI. The CDR3 reads CASSYTQGGIYYCYTF. The CDR3 DNA follows: TGTGCCAGCAGTTACACGCAAGGGGGTATTTACTATTGCTACACCTTC.